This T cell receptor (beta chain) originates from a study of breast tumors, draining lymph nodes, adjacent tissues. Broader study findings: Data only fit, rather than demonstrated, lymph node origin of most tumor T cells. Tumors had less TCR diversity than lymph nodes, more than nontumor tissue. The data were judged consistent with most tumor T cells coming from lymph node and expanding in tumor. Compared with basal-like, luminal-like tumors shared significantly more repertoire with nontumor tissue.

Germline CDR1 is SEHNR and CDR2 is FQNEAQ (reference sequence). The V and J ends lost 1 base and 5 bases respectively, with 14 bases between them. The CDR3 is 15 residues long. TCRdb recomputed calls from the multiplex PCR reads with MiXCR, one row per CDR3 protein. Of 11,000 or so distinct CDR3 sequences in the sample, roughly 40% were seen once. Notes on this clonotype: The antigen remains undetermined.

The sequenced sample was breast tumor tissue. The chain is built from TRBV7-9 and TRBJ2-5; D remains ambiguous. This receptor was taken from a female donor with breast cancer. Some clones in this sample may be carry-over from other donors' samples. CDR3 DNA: TGTGCCAGCAGCTTAGGGGGTCCTAGATGGGAGACCCAGTACTTC. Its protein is CASSLGGPRWETQYF.